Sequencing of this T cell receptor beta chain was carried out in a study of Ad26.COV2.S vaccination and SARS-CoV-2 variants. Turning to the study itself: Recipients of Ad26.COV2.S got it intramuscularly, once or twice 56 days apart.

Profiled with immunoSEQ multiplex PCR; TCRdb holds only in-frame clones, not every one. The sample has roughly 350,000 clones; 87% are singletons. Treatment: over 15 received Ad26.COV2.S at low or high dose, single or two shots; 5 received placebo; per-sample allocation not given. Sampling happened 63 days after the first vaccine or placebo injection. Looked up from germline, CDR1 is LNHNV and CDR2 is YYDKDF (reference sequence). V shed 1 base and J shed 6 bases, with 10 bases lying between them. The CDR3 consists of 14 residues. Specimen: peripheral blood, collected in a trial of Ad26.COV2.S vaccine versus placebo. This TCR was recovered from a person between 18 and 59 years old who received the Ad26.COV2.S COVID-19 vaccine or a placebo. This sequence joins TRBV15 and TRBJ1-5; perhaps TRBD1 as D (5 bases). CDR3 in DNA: TGTGCCACCAGCAGAGGGCAGGGAACTCAGCCCCAGCATTTT. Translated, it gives CATSRGQGTQPQHF.